This TCR beta chain came from a study of prognosis after radiotherapy for stage I lung cancer. Whole-study results and caveats: Tumor specificity of expanded TCR clones went undetermined. Clone counts measured for unique TCRs fell after stereotactic body radiation therapy, median approximately 10,000 versus 7,000.

In this sample, this clonotype turned up many times. The antigen remains unidentified. Patients were uniformly node-negative by CT and PET/CT and had received no prior chemotherapy or radiotherapy, with no other malignancies. Two sampling time points were used, and around 6 milliliters of peripheral blood were drawn at each. Germline CDR1 KGHSH, CDR2 LQKENI. CDR3 length equals 16 residues. Trimming cost V 2 bases and J 0 bases; bases outside gene matches: 5. The genomic DNA TCR beta CDR3 region underwent two rounds of multiplex PCR. TRBV and TRBJ genes each had their own specific primers in first-round PCR. Each CDR3 protein is one row after TCRdb ran MiXCR on the multiplex PCR reads. This table has 59,000 or so distinct CDR3 sequences, 26% appearing once.

This receptor was identified in a donor at least 50 years old with non-small cell lung cancer. The specimen was PBMCs, collected before or after stereotactic body radiation therapy (not recorded which). The chain links TRBV18 to TRBJ2-3; 7 bases line up with TRBD2. The CDR3 loop reads CASSPGGRGSTDTQYF. The DNA for the CDR3 is TGTGCCAGCTCACCAGGAGGGAGGGGAAGCACAGATACGCAGTATTTT.